This T cell receptor beta chain was profiled in a study of regulatory T cells in long-lasting Graves disease. Broader study findings: Rather than thyroid tissue, only peripheral blood underwent study.

Library construction for TCR beta used iRepertoire HTBI primers and Arm-PCR of CDR3 regions. TCRdb reprocessed the multiplex PCR reads with MiXCR, giving one entry per CDR3 protein. This table holds hundreds of thousands of distinct CDR3 sequences, less than 25% found once. Time point: persistent/refractory GD, antithyroid drugs over 5 years with positive TRAb. RNA isolated from PBMCs was used to make the TCR library. A word on this clonotype: Antigen unknown. The junction departs from germline at one end; a sequencing error may be responsible.

Looked up from germline, CDR1 is MNHEY and CDR2 is SMNVEV (reference sequence). This CDR3 region has 13 residues. This chain uses TRBV27 with TRBJ1-1, with D unresolved. This TCR derives from a female donor with Graves disease. The sequences come from peripheral blood mononuclear cells (PBMCs), collected when the disease was refractory, from a patient treated with antithyroid drugs. CDR3: CACSLGRNTEAFF. In DNA, the CDR3 is TGTGCCTGCAGTTTGGGCAGGAACACTGAAGCTTTCTTT.